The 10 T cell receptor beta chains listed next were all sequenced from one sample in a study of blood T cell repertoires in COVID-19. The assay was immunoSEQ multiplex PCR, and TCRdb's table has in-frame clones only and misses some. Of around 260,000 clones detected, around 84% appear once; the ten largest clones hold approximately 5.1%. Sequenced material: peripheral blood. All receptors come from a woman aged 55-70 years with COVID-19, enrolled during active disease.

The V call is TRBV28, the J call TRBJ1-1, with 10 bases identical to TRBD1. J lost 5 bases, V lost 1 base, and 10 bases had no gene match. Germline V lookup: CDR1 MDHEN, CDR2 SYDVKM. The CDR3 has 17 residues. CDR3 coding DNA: TGTGCCAGCAGTTTATCGGGACAGGGGTGGTGGTCGACTGAAGCTTTCTTT. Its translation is CASSLSGQGWWSTEAFF. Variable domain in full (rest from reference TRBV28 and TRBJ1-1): DVKVTQSSRYLVKRTGEKVFLECVQDMDHENMFWYRQDPGLGLRLIYFSYDVKMKEKGDIPEGYSVSREKKERFSLILESASTNQTSMYLCASSLSGQGWWSTEAFFGQGTRLTVV.

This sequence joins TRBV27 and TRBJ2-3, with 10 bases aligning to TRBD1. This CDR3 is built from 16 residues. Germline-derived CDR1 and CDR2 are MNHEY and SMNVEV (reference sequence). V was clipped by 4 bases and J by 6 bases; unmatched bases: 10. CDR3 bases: TGTGCCAGCAGTTCCCGACAGGGGGCCCGAACCGATACGCAGTATTTT. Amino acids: CASSSRQGARTDTQYF.

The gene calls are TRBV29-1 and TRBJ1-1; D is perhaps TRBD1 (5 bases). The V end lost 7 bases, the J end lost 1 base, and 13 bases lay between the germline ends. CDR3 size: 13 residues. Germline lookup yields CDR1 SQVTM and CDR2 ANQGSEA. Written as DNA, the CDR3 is TGCAGCGGGAGGGACCGACGGAACACTGAAGCTTTCTTT. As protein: CSGRDRRNTEAFF.

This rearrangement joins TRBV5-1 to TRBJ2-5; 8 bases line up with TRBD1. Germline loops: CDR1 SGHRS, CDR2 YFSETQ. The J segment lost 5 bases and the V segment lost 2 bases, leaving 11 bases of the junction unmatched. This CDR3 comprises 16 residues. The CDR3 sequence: CASSFRPQGEGETQYF. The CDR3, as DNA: TGCGCCAGCAGCTTTCGGCCACAGGGGGAAGGTGAGACCCAGTACTTC.

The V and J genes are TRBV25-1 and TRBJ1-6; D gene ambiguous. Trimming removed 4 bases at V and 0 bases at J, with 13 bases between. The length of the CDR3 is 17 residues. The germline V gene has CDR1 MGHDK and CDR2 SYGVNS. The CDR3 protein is CASSGPAGSSYNSPLHF. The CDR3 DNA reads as TGTGCCAGCAGTGGTCCTGCTGGGAGCTCCTATAATTCACCCCTCCACTTT.

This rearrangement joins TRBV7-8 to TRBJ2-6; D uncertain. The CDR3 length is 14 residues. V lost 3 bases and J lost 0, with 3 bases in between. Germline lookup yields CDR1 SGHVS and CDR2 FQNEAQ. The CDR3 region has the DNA TGTGCCAGCAGCTTCGTCTCTGGGGCCAACGTCCTGACTTTC. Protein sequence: CASSFVSGANVLTF.

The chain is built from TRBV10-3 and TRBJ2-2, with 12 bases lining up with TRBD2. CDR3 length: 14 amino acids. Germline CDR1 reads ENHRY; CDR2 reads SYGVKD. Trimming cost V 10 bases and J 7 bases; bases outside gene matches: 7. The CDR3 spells CATSSGRAFGELFF. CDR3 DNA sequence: TGTGCCACCTCTAGCGGGAGGGCCTTCGGGGAGCTGTTTTTT.

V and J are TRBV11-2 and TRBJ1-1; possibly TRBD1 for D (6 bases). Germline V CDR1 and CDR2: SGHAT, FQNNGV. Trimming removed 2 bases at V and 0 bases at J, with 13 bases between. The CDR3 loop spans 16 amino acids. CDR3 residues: CASSLTAGALNTEAFF. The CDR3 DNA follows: TGTGCCAGCAGCTTAACTGCAGGGGCCCTGAACACTGAAGCTTTCTTT. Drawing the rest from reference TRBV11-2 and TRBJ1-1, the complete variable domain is EAGVAQSPRYKIIEKRQSVAFWCNPISGHATLYWYQQILGQGPKLLIQFQNNGVVDDSQLPKDRFSAERLKGVDSTLKIQPAKLEDSAVYLCASSLTAGALNTEAFFGQGTRLTVV.

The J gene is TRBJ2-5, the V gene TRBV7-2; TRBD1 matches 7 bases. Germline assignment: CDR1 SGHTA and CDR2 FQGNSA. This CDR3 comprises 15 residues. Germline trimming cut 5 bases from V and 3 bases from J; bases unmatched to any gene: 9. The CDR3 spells CASSLSTGQKETQYF. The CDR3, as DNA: TGTGCCAGCAGCCTTTCAACGGGACAGAAAGAGACCCAGTACTTC.

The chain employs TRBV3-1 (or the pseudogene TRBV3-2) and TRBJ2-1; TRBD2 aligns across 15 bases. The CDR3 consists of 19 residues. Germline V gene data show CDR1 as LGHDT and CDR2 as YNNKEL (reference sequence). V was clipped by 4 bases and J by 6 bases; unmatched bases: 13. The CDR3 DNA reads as TGTGCCAGCAGCCCTTACCGTACCCGGACTAGCGGGAGGGGCAATGAGCAGTTCTTC. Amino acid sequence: CASSPYRTRTSGRGNEQFF.